This is a list of T cell receptor beta chains from one sample in a study of cytomegalovirus exposure and HLA in healthy donors. Only in-frame clones appear in the TCRdb table, and some are missing; sequencing was by immunoSEQ multiplex PCR. The data contain about 190,000 clones, roughly four fifths of them singletons. The specimen was PBMCs. The source of these receptors is a man aged 18-30 years in good health and CMV-seronegative. CDR3s include the opening cysteine and the closing phenylalanine or tryptophan.

v_gene: TRBV18; j_gene: TRBJ1-4; CDR3aa: CASSPGGTGANGLFF
v_gene: TRBV19; j_gene: TRBJ2-1; CDR3aa: CASITSGRNEQFF
v_gene: TRBV29-1; j_gene: TRBJ2-4; CDR3aa: CSLGRGARGLVRAIAKNIQYF
v_gene: TRBV4-3; j_gene: TRBJ2-1; CDR3aa: CASSQVQVAGGSYNEQFF
v_gene: TRBV27; j_gene: TRBJ2-5; CDR3aa: CASSFGTGAVETQYF
v_gene: TRBV7-2; j_gene: TRBJ1-6; CDR3aa: CASSSLTTGPLPRLHF
v_gene: TRBV7-9; j_gene: TRBJ2-1; CDR3aa: CASSLMGGGQFF
v_gene: TRBV27; j_gene: TRBJ2-7; CDR3aa: CASMRGLSSYEQYF
v_gene: TRBV4-3; j_gene: TRBJ2-5; CDR3aa: CASSQRRGGYQETQYF
v_gene: TRBV29-1; j_gene: TRBJ1-5; CDR3aa: CSVALNFDQPQHF
v_gene: TRBV6-5; j_gene: TRBJ2-7; CDR3aa: CASSRTGFYEQYF
v_gene: TRBV29-1; j_gene: TRBJ2-7; CDR3aa: CSVDGSGQGGYEQYF
v_gene: TRBV4-1; j_gene: TRBJ2-4; CDR3aa: CASSFPDRSFKNIQYF
v_gene: TRBV9; j_gene: TRBJ1-5; CDR3aa: CASSPDGYSNQPQHF
v_gene: TRBV7-2; j_gene: TRBJ2-5; CDR3aa: CASSLAGVQETQYF
v_gene: TRBV7-7; j_gene: TRBJ2-5; CDR3aa: CASSLESLGTQYF
v_gene: TRBV27; j_gene: TRBJ2-2; CDR3aa: CASRRGTNTGELFF
v_gene: TRBV5-5; j_gene: TRBJ1-2; CDR3aa: CASSPGQGVYGYTF
v_gene: TRBV4-3; j_gene: TRBJ2-1; CDR3aa: CASSQAGGDEQFF
v_gene: TRBV7-2; j_gene: TRBJ2-1; CDR3aa: CASSQTRGAYNEQFF
v_gene: TRBV7-8; j_gene: TRBJ2-5; CDR3aa: CASSPGTGGWETQYF
v_gene: TRBV7-2; j_gene: TRBJ2-5; CDR3aa: CASNSVAGGQETQYF
v_gene: TRBV4-3; j_gene: TRBJ2-1; CDR3aa: CASSQDPGQGVSYNEQFF
v_gene: TRBV11-2; j_gene: TRBJ1-2; CDR3aa: CASSLGQAWGYGYTF
v_gene: TRBV5-1; j_gene: TRBJ2-1; CDR3aa: CASSLGFGGSSYNEQFF
v_gene: TRBV30; j_gene: TRBJ2-7; CDR3aa: CAWGTTTYEQYF
v_gene: TRBV6-1; j_gene: TRBJ2-3; CDR3aa: CASSENKRLDTQYF
v_gene: TRBV7-2; j_gene: TRBJ1-6; CDR3aa: CASSVSGIYNSPLHF
v_gene: TRBV7-9; j_gene: TRBJ2-5; CDR3aa: CASSLTGQQETQYF
v_gene: TRBV7-2; j_gene: TRBJ2-3; CDR3aa: CASSIGGRSTDTQYF
v_gene: TRBV7-6; j_gene: TRBJ2-7; CDR3aa: CASSLAPLSPGKYDSYEQYF
v_gene: TRBV7-9; j_gene: TRBJ2-1; CDR3aa: CASRAFGGLNNEQFF
v_gene: TRBV29-1; j_gene: TRBJ2-5; CDR3aa: CSVAPTGIETQYF
v_gene: TRBV10-3; j_gene: TRBJ2-7; CDR3aa: CAISDSTGYEQYF
v_gene: TRBV11-2; j_gene: TRBJ2-4; CDR3aa: CASSLDPSPYLAKNIQYF
v_gene: TRBV4-3; j_gene: TRBJ1-2; CDR3aa: CASSHEQGNYGYTF
v_gene: TRBV6-6; j_gene: TRBJ1-2; CDR3aa: CASSSQGGGYGYTF
v_gene: TRBV5-4; j_gene: TRBJ2-7; CDR3aa: CASSLGGTAYEQYF
v_gene: TRBV9; j_gene: TRBJ2-1; CDR3aa: CARVVGRGSYNEQFF
v_gene: TRBV6-5; j_gene: TRBJ1-1; CDR3aa: CASSYSTAQGIEAFF
v_gene: TRBV21-1; j_gene: TRBJ2-2; CDR3aa: CASSLPGRTKNTGELFF
v_gene: TRBV10-1; j_gene: TRBJ2-2; CDR3aa: CASSEKRGLAGGELFF
v_gene: TRBV10-2; j_gene: TRBJ1-6; CDR3aa: CASKTGVSPLHF
v_gene: TRBV28; j_gene: TRBJ2-2; CDR3aa: CASSFSGELFF